This T cell receptor beta chain was sequenced for a study of cytomegalovirus exposure and HLA in healthy donors. PCR primers comprised 60 Vbeta and 13 Jbeta primers. Generated by immunoSEQ multiplex PCR, the TCRdb table keeps only in-frame clones and is missing some. Altogether 150,000 to 200,000 clones are present, approximately 80% being singletons, with the ten largest covering 4.5% to 5.5%. The germline V gene encodes CDR1 MNHEY and CDR2 SVGAGI. V shed 5 bases and J shed 3 bases, with 11 bases lying between them. CDR3 length equals 14 residues. V and J are TRBV6-5 and TRBJ1-5, with D perhaps matching TRBD1 (5 bases). Material: PBMCs. The receptor was derived from a woman aged 45 to 65 in good health and CMV-seropositive. The CDR3: CASSPRTYNQPQHF. In DNA, the CDR3 is TGTGCCAGCAGTCCCCGGACATACAATCAGCCCCAGCATTTT.